This is a list of T cell receptor beta chains from one sample in a study of siplizumab effects on memory and regulatory T cells. Generated by immunoSEQ multiplex PCR, the TCRdb table keeps only in-frame clones and is missing some. The table has about 120,000 clones, over 85% seen once. The sequenced material came from CD4+ T cells sorted from blood. All receptors derive from a human donor in good health. The CDR3 runs from the conserved cysteine through the conserved F or W. Fields, in order: V gene, J gene, clone size, D gene, CDR3 protein, CDR3 DNA. The D gene is left open where the match is weak. Part of the rows lack a size; the others show once, few, many or a class for expanded clones.

v_gene: TRBV5-1; j_gene: TRBJ2-5; abundance: once; d_gene: TRBD1; CDR3aa: CASSLATGGGLETQYF; CDR3nt: TGCGCCAGCAGCTTGGCGACAGGGGGCGGACTGGAGACCCAGTACTTC
v_gene: TRBV19; j_gene: TRBJ2-2; abundance: -; d_gene: TRBD1; CDR3aa: CASSTPRTGADGELFF; CDR3nt: TGTGCCAGTAGTACCCCCCGGACAGGGGCTGACGGGGAGCTGTTTTTT
v_gene: TRBV5-6; j_gene: TRBJ2-1; abundance: -; d_gene: TRBD2; CDR3aa: CASSLGLAGVGEQFF; CDR3nt: TGTGCCAGCAGCTTAGGACTAGCGGGGGTCGGTGAGCAGTTCTTC
v_gene: TRBV5-6; j_gene: TRBJ2-5; abundance: -; d_gene: -; CDR3aa: CASSLVGQLQETQYF; CDR3nt: TGTGCCAGCAGCTTGGTAGGGCAACTCCAAGAGACCCAGTACTTC
v_gene: TRBV14; j_gene: TRBJ1-2; abundance: once; d_gene: -; CDR3aa: CASSQVGVNYGYTF; CDR3nt: TGTGCCAGCAGCCAAGTCGGTGTTAACTATGGCTACACCTTC
v_gene: TRBV4-1; j_gene: TRBJ1-4; abundance: -; d_gene: -; CDR3aa: CASGGRQINEKLFF; CDR3nt: TGCGCCAGCGGTGGACGACAGATTAATGAAAAACTGTTTTTT
v_gene: TRBV10-3; j_gene: TRBJ1-2; abundance: -; d_gene: -; CDR3aa: CAISETRRGYTF; CDR3nt: TGTGCCATCAGTGAGACCCGGCGCGGCTACACCTTC
v_gene: TRBV19; j_gene: TRBJ2-3; abundance: -; d_gene: TRBD2; CDR3aa: CASSPREAPHTDTQYF; CDR3nt: TGTGCCAGTAGTCCCCGGGAGGCCCCCCACACAGATACGCAGTATTTT
v_gene: TRBV6-4; j_gene: TRBJ2-1; abundance: -; d_gene: TRBD2; CDR3aa: CASSPMTSGKYNEQFF; CDR3nt: TGTGCCAGCAGTCCCATGACTAGCGGGAAATACAATGAGCAGTTCTTC
v_gene: TRBV15; j_gene: TRBJ1-2; abundance: once; d_gene: -; CDR3aa: CATSRDQLDRINGYTF; CDR3nt: TGTGCCACCAGCAGAGATCAACTGGATAGGATAAATGGCTACACCTTC
v_gene: TRBV12-5; j_gene: TRBJ2-1; abundance: -; d_gene: -; CDR3aa: CASGFFMASPYNEQFF; CDR3nt: TGTGCTAGTGGTTTTTTTATGGCGTCACCCTACAATGAGCAGTTCTTC
v_gene: TRBV2; j_gene: TRBJ1-1; abundance: -; d_gene: -; CDR3aa: CASHRDQTTKAFF; CDR3nt: TGTGCCAGTCACCGGGACCAGACTACGAAGGCTTTCTTT
v_gene: TRBV5-1; j_gene: TRBJ1-2; abundance: -; d_gene: TRBD1; CDR3aa: CASSGGTGWDYGYTF; CDR3nt: TGCGCCAGCAGCGGGGGGACAGGTTGGGACTATGGCTACACCTTC
v_gene: TRBV2; j_gene: TRBJ2-3; abundance: -; d_gene: -; CDR3aa: CASSEGRVGDTQYF; CDR3nt: TGTGCCAGCAGTGAAGGGAGGGTTGGAGATACGCAGTATTTT
v_gene: TRBV7-9; j_gene: TRBJ1-4; abundance: -; d_gene: -; CDR3aa: CASSLKGLNEKLFF; CDR3nt: TGTGCCAGCAGCCTTAAAGGACTTAATGAAAAACTGTTTTTT
v_gene: TRBV6-5; j_gene: TRBJ1-2; abundance: -; d_gene: -; CDR3aa: CASSRGGRGGYTF; CDR3nt: TGTGCCAGCAGCCGAGGGGGACGAGGCGGCTACACCTTC
v_gene: TRBV5-1; j_gene: TRBJ1-3; abundance: -; d_gene: TRBD1; CDR3aa: CASSLEGGRGNTIYF; CDR3nt: TGCGCCAGCAGCTTGGAAGGGGGCCGTGGAAACACCATATATTTT
v_gene: TRBV7-2; j_gene: TRBJ2-7; abundance: -; d_gene: -; CDR3aa: CASSYPGGRAHEQYF; CDR3nt: TGTGCCAGCAGCTACCCCGGGGGCAGGGCCCACGAGCAGTACTTC
v_gene: TRBV5-4; j_gene: TRBJ2-2; abundance: -; d_gene: TRBD1; CDR3aa: CASSFDRGRTTGELFF; CDR3nt: TGTGCCAGCAGCTTTGACAGGGGTCGGACCACCGGGGAGCTGTTTTTT
v_gene: TRBV30; j_gene: TRBJ1-5; abundance: -; d_gene: -; CDR3aa: CAWSVILVWFRAIRGQPQHF; CDR3nt: TGTGCCTGGAGTGTAATTTTGGTGTGGTTTAGGGCAATACGGGGTCAGCCCCAGCATTTT
v_gene: TRBV7-2; j_gene: TRBJ1-3; abundance: once; d_gene: -; CDR3aa: CASSLTGANSGNTIYF; CDR3nt: TGTGCCAGCAGCTTGACTGGGGCGAACTCTGGAAACACCATATATTTT
v_gene: TRBV5-1; j_gene: TRBJ2-7; abundance: -; d_gene: TRBD1; CDR3aa: CASSFFPRDRGSYEQYF; CDR3nt: TGCGCCAGCAGCTTTTTCCCCCGGGACAGGGGTTCGTACGAGCAGTACTTC
v_gene: TRBV19; j_gene: TRBJ1-3; abundance: -; d_gene: TRBD1; CDR3aa: CASSVDRGLGNTIYF; CDR3nt: TGTGCCAGTAGTGTGGACAGGGGCCTGGGAAACACCATATATTTT
v_gene: TRBV6-5; j_gene: TRBJ1-1; abundance: -; d_gene: -; CDR3aa: CASSRDGLNTEAFF; CDR3nt: TGTGCCAGCAGCCGGGACGGTTTGAACACTGAAGCTTTCTTT
v_gene: TRBV5-4; j_gene: TRBJ2-7; abundance: -; d_gene: -; CDR3aa: CASSLRESKQYF; CDR3nt: TGTGCCAGCAGCCTACGGGAGTCTAAGCAGTACTTC
v_gene: TRBV6-1; j_gene: TRBJ1-5; abundance: -; d_gene: -; CDR3aa: CASSEALWGSNQPQHF; CDR3nt: TGTGCCAGCAGTGAAGCGCTGTGGGGTAGCAATCAGCCCCAGCATTTT
v_gene: TRBV18; j_gene: TRBJ2-7; abundance: once; d_gene: TRBD1; CDR3aa: CASSPRRQGAREQYF; CDR3nt: TGTGCCAGCTCACCACGAAGACAGGGGGCCAGAGAGCAGTACTTC
v_gene: TRBV29-1; j_gene: TRBJ2-7; abundance: -; d_gene: -; CDR3aa: CSVEYFYEQYF; CDR3nt: TGCAGCGTTGAATACTTCTACGAGCAGTACTTC
v_gene: TRBV5-1; j_gene: TRBJ2-7; abundance: -; d_gene: TRBD1; CDR3aa: CASSGGQGAINEQYF; CDR3nt: TGCGCCAGCAGCGGAGGACAGGGGGCAATCAACGAGCAGTACTTC
v_gene: TRBV7-9; j_gene: TRBJ2-7; abundance: -; d_gene: -; CDR3aa: CASSLGGRAGRTEQYF; CDR3nt: TGTGCCAGCAGCTTAGGAGGTAGGGCAGGGCGGACCGAGCAGTACTTC
v_gene: TRBV9; j_gene: TRBJ2-7; abundance: -; d_gene: TRBD1; CDR3aa: CASSIRTGPYEQYF; CDR3nt: TGTGCCAGCAGCATACGGACAGGCCCATACGAGCAGTACTTC
v_gene: TRBV14; j_gene: TRBJ2-3; abundance: -; d_gene: TRBD2; CDR3aa: CASSLGRVTDTQYF; CDR3nt: TGTGCCAGCAGCCTCGGGAGGGTCACAGATACGCAGTATTTT
v_gene: TRBV5-1; j_gene: TRBJ2-5; abundance: -; d_gene: -; CDR3aa: CASSLEVAAQETQYF; CDR3nt: TGCGCCAGCAGCTTGGAAGTAGCGGCACAAGAGACCCAGTACTTC
v_gene: TRBV10-3; j_gene: TRBJ2-7; abundance: -; d_gene: TRBD2; CDR3aa: CAISEGLADYYEQYF; CDR3nt: TGTGCCATCAGTGAGGGACTAGCGGACTACTACGAGCAGTACTTC
v_gene: TRBV5-6; j_gene: TRBJ2-3; abundance: -; d_gene: -; CDR3aa: CASSRTGRETDTQYF; CDR3nt: TGTGCCAGCAGCCGGACAGGGAGGGAGACAGATACGCAGTATTTT
v_gene: TRBV5-4; j_gene: TRBJ2-3; abundance: -; d_gene: TRBD1; CDR3aa: CASSFSAGGDTQYF; CDR3nt: TGTGCCAGCAGCTTTAGCGCAGGGGGCGATACGCAGTATTTT
v_gene: TRBV20-1; j_gene: TRBJ2-5; abundance: -; d_gene: -; CDR3aa: CSARQETQYF; CDR3nt: TGCAGTGCTAGACAAGAGACCCAGTACTTC
v_gene: TRBV19; j_gene: TRBJ2-7; abundance: -; d_gene: -; CDR3aa: CAPPRNRATYEQYF; CDR3nt: TGTGCCCCCCCTCGTAACAGGGCGACCTACGAGCAGTACTTC
v_gene: TRBV6-6; j_gene: TRBJ1-2; abundance: -; d_gene: -; CDR3aa: CASSSGQNYGYTF; CDR3nt: TGTGCCAGCAGTTCCGGACAGAACTATGGCTACACCTTC
v_gene: TRBV5-4; j_gene: TRBJ1-5; abundance: -; d_gene: -; CDR3aa: CASSSDRNQPQHF; CDR3nt: TGTGCCAGCAGCTCCGACAGAAATCAGCCCCAGCATTTT
v_gene: TRBV30; j_gene: TRBJ1-2; abundance: -; d_gene: -; CDR3aa: CAWSSGASGYTF; CDR3nt: TGTGCCTGGAGTTCGGGGGCGTCTGGCTACACCTTC
v_gene: TRBV15; j_gene: TRBJ2-5; abundance: -; d_gene: -; CDR3aa: CATSVQGRETQYF; CDR3nt: TGTGCCACCAGCGTACAGGGAAGAGAGACCCAGTACTTC
v_gene: TRBV6-6; j_gene: TRBJ2-3; abundance: -; d_gene: TRBD1; CDR3aa: CASSPDRGNGDTQYF; CDR3nt: TGTGCCAGCAGCCCTGACAGGGGTAATGGAGATACGCAGTATTTT
v_gene: TRBV5-1; j_gene: TRBJ2-5; abundance: -; d_gene: -; CDR3aa: CASSRTGTPGETQYF; CDR3nt: TGCGCCAGCAGCCGGACCGGGACCCCGGGGGAGACCCAGTACTTC